This is a list of T cell receptor beta chains from one sample in a study of cytomegalovirus exposure and HLA in healthy donors. The method was immunoSEQ multiplex PCR; TCRdb's version includes in-frame clones alone and lacks a portion of them. The sample has fewer than 150,000 clones; roughly 85% are singletons. Specimen: PBMCs. Every receptor here comes from a woman aged 25 to 45 in good health and CMV-seropositive. The CDR3 runs from the conserved cysteine through the conserved F or W. A D gene is named only where the DNA matches it firmly. Size is stated for part of the rows, as once, few or many counts, or as a class when the clone is expanded.

V gene: TRBV6-6
clone size: -
D gene: -
J gene: TRBJ1-1
CDR3 protein: CASSYGSMDRNTEAFF
CDR3 DNA: TGTGCCAGCAGTTACGGATCTATGGACAGGAACACTGAAGCTTTCTTT

V gene: TRBV27
clone size: once
D gene: -
J gene: TRBJ2-5
CDR3 protein: CASSFRFQETQYF
CDR3 DNA: TGTGCCAGCAGTTTCAGGTTCCAAGAGACCCAGTACTTC

V gene: TRBV7-3
clone size: -
D gene: TRBD1
J gene: TRBJ1-2
CDR3 protein: CASSPPPGQGLPNYGYTF
CDR3 DNA: TGTGCCAGCAGCCCCCCCCCGGGACAGGGGTTACCTAACTATGGCTACACCTTC

V gene: TRBV7-2
clone size: -
D gene: TRBD1
J gene: TRBJ1-2
CDR3 protein: CASSPHRGYGYTF
CDR3 DNA: TGTGCCAGCAGCCCACACAGGGGCTATGGCTACACCTTC

V gene: TRBV28
clone size: -
D gene: TRBD2
J gene: TRBJ2-7
CDR3 protein: CASSDGTSGNYEQYF
CDR3 DNA: TGTGCCAGCAGTGATGGCACTAGCGGAAACTACGAGCAGTACTTC

V gene: TRBV7-9
clone size: -
D gene: -
J gene: TRBJ1-1
CDR3 protein: CASSFREGTEAFF
CDR3 DNA: TGTGCCAGCAGCTTTAGGGAGGGGACTGAAGCTTTCTTT

V gene: TRBV28
clone size: once
D gene: TRBD2
J gene: TRBJ2-1
CDR3 protein: CASRSRDYREQFF
CDR3 DNA: TGTGCCAGCAGGTCACGGGACTACCGAGAGCAGTTCTTC

V gene: TRBV18
clone size: -
D gene: TRBD2
J gene: TRBJ2-7
CDR3 protein: CASSPPGGRVSYEQYF
CDR3 DNA: TGTGCCAGCTCACCTCCCGGCGGGAGGGTCTCCTACGAGCAGTACTTC

V gene: TRBV28
clone size: once
D gene: -
J gene: TRBJ1-2
CDR3 protein: CASSLQGYGYTF
CDR3 DNA: TGTGCCAGCAGTTTGCAGGGCTATGGCTACACCTTC

V gene: TRBV6-1
clone size: few
D gene: -
J gene: TRBJ1-4
CDR3 protein: CASSDPMIREKLFF
CDR3 DNA: TGTGCCAGCAGTGACCCTATGATCCGGGAAAAACTGTTTTTT

V gene: TRBV9
clone size: few
D gene: TRBD2
J gene: TRBJ2-1
CDR3 protein: CASSVALAGGENEQFF
CDR3 DNA: TGTGCCAGCAGCGTGGCACTAGCGGGGGGGGAGAATGAGCAGTTCTTC

V gene: TRBV13
clone size: once
D gene: -
J gene: TRBJ1-2
CDR3 protein: CASSLGQTYLPLQGYTF
CDR3 DNA: TGTGCCAGCAGCTTAGGCCAGACATATCTTCCCCTACAGGGCTACACCTTC

V gene: TRBV18
clone size: -
D gene: TRBD1
J gene: TRBJ2-6
CDR3 protein: CASSPQGGQGPRGPGANVLTF
CDR3 DNA: TGTGCCAGCTCACCACAAGGGGGACAGGGGCCTCGCGGTCCTGGGGCCAACGTCCTGACTTTC

V gene: TRBV18
clone size: -
D gene: TRBD1
J gene: TRBJ1-3
CDR3 protein: CASSPVGTGAFSGNTIYF
CDR3 DNA: TGTGCCAGCTCACCAGTAGGGACAGGGGCTTTCTCTGGAAACACCATATATTTT

V gene: TRBV18
clone size: -
D gene: TRBD1
J gene: TRBJ1-2
CDR3 protein: CASSPDRDQGYTF
CDR3 DNA: TGTGCCAGCTCACCCGACAGGGACCAAGGCTACACCTTC

V gene: TRBV9
clone size: -
D gene: TRBD1
J gene: TRBJ2-3
CDR3 protein: CASSEQGATDTQYF
CDR3 DNA: TGTGCCAGCAGCGAACAGGGGGCCACAGATACGCAGTATTTT

V gene: TRBV5-1
clone size: -
D gene: -
J gene: TRBJ2-3
CDR3 protein: CASRENGFTDTQYF
CDR3 DNA: TGCGCCAGCAGGGAGAACGGATTCACAGATACGCAGTATTTT

V gene: TRBV28
clone size: once
D gene: TRBD2
J gene: TRBJ2-1
CDR3 protein: CASSPRTSGGGRNEQFF
CDR3 DNA: TGTGCCAGCAGTCCCAGGACTAGCGGGGGAGGTCGCAATGAGCAGTTCTTC

V gene: TRBV28
clone size: -
D gene: TRBD1
J gene: TRBJ2-7
CDR3 protein: CASSLEGQSYEQYF
CDR3 DNA: TGTGCCAGCAGTTTAGAGGGACAGTCCTACGAGCAGTACTTC

V gene: TRBV20-1
clone size: -
D gene: -
J gene: TRBJ1-6
CDR3 protein: CSIGQSPTF
CDR3 DNA: TGCAGTATCGGACAGTCCCCTACCTTT

V gene: TRBV5-1
clone size: -
D gene: TRBD2
J gene: TRBJ2-1
CDR3 protein: CASSLWAGGPNEQFF
CDR3 DNA: TGCGCCAGCAGCTTGTGGGCGGGAGGGCCCAATGAGCAGTTCTTC

V gene: TRBV6-1
clone size: -
D gene: -
J gene: TRBJ2-7
CDR3 protein: CASSSGLLSYEQYF
CDR3 DNA: TGTGCCAGCAGCTCCGGACTGCTCTCCTACGAGCAGTACTTC

V gene: TRBV19
clone size: -
D gene: TRBD2
J gene: TRBJ2-1
CDR3 protein: CASRPRGSSYNEQFF
CDR3 DNA: TGTGCCAGCCGACCGCGGGGGAGCTCCTACAATGAGCAGTTCTTC

V gene: TRBV30
clone size: -
D gene: TRBD1
J gene: TRBJ1-2
CDR3 protein: CARQNQGAWSYTF
CDR3 DNA: TGTGCCCGACAGAATCAGGGGGCATGGAGCTACACCTTC

V gene: TRBV28
clone size: -
D gene: -
J gene: TRBJ2-1
CDR3 protein: CASSLPFYNEQFF
CDR3 DNA: TGTGCCAGCAGTTTACCTTTCTACAATGAGCAGTTCTTC

V gene: TRBV6-5
clone size: -
D gene: TRBD1
J gene: TRBJ1-1
CDR3 protein: CASRTGGGMNTEAFF
CDR3 DNA: TGTGCCAGCAGGACAGGGGGGGGGATGAACACTGAAGCTTTCTTT

V gene: TRBV2
clone size: -
D gene: TRBD2
J gene: TRBJ2-1
CDR3 protein: CASSLFTGGGEQFF
CDR3 DNA: TGTGCCAGCAGTCTCTTTACCGGGGGGGGTGAGCAGTTCTTC

V gene: TRBV5-1
clone size: -
D gene: -
J gene: TRBJ2-3
CDR3 protein: CASSSLGGEDTQYF
CDR3 DNA: TGCGCCAGCAGCTCCCTCGGTGGAGAAGATACGCAGTATTTT

V gene: TRBV5-4
clone size: -
D gene: TRBD2
J gene: TRBJ2-7
CDR3 protein: CASRAAGGFYEQYF
CDR3 DNA: TGTGCCAGCAGGGCCGCGGGGGGTTTCTACGAGCAGTACTTC

V gene: TRBV19
clone size: -
D gene: -
J gene: TRBJ1-4
CDR3 protein: CASSPSGNSYEKLFF
CDR3 DNA: TGTGCCAGTAGTCCATCCGGGAACTCCTATGAAAAACTGTTTTTT

V gene: TRBV5-1
clone size: few
D gene: TRBD1
J gene: TRBJ1-1
CDR3 protein: CASSLLGQGAGEAFF
CDR3 DNA: TGCGCCAGCAGCCTCCTGGGACAGGGGGCGGGTGAAGCTTTCTTT

V gene: TRBV5-4
clone size: -
D gene: TRBD1
J gene: TRBJ2-2
CDR3 protein: CASSLALRTGAGELFF
CDR3 DNA: TGTGCCAGCAGCTTGGCCCTACGGACAGGGGCCGGGGAGCTGTTTTTT

V gene: TRBV30
clone size: -
D gene: TRBD2
J gene: TRBJ2-4
CDR3 protein: CAWSVGLAGGLAKNIQYF
CDR3 DNA: TGTGCCTGGAGTGTAGGGCTAGCGGGGGGGCTAGCCAAAAACATTCAGTACTTC

V gene: TRBV15
clone size: -
D gene: -
J gene: TRBJ2-5
CDR3 protein: CATSRDKPGQETQYF
CDR3 DNA: TGTGCCACCAGCAGAGATAAACCGGGCCAAGAGACCCAGTACTTC

V gene: TRBV9
clone size: -
D gene: TRBD2
J gene: TRBJ2-1
CDR3 protein: CASSVDRLAGSEGSYNEQFF
CDR3 DNA: TGTGCCAGCAGCGTAGACCGACTAGCGGGCTCTGAGGGCTCCTACAATGAGCAGTTCTTC

V gene: TRBV11-3
clone size: -
D gene: -
J gene: TRBJ2-3
CDR3 protein: CASSLGWTETDTQYF
CDR3 DNA: TGTGCCAGCAGCTTAGGATGGACAGAAACAGATACGCAGTATTTT

V gene: TRBV28
clone size: -
D gene: -
J gene: TRBJ1-1
CDR3 protein: CASSSLTDAEAFF
CDR3 DNA: TGTGCCAGCAGTTCCCTCACAGATGCTGAAGCTTTCTTT

V gene: TRBV25-1
clone size: -
D gene: -
J gene: TRBJ2-1
CDR3 protein: CASQGGYNNEQFF
CDR3 DNA: TGTGCCTCCCAGGGGGGTTATAACAATGAGCAGTTCTTC

V gene: TRBV13
clone size: -
D gene: TRBD1
J gene: TRBJ2-2
CDR3 protein: CASSPGQGITGELFF
CDR3 DNA: TGTGCCAGCAGCCCGGGACAGGGGATTACCGGGGAGCTGTTTTTT

V gene: TRBV30
clone size: once
D gene: -
J gene: TRBJ1-1
CDR3 protein: CAWSSSGTEAFF
CDR3 DNA: TGTGCCTGGAGTTCCAGCGGAACTGAAGCTTTCTTT

V gene: TRBV5-8
clone size: -
D gene: -
J gene: TRBJ1-6
CDR3 protein: CASSHTGIVTSPLHF
CDR3 DNA: TGTGCCAGCAGCCACACCGGGATCGTCACTTCACCCCTCCACTTT

V gene: TRBV7-3
clone size: -
D gene: TRBD2
J gene: TRBJ2-2
CDR3 protein: CASSAGVAGELFF
CDR3 DNA: TGTGCCAGCAGCGCGGGAGTCGCCGGGGAGCTGTTTTTT

V gene: TRBV29-1
clone size: -
D gene: -
J gene: TRBJ1-1
CDR3 protein: CSVDRGGKTEAFF
CDR3 DNA: TGCAGCGTTGATAGGGGGGGTAAAACTGAAGCTTTCTTT

V gene: TRBV6-5
clone size: -
D gene: -
J gene: TRBJ2-1
CDR3 protein: CASSQGTSRATEQFF
CDR3 DNA: TGTGCCAGCAGTCAAGGGACTTCCCGGGCCACTGAGCAGTTCTTC

V gene: TRBV6-5
clone size: -
D gene: TRBD1
J gene: TRBJ2-2
CDR3 protein: CASSYGTGVDGELFF
CDR3 DNA: TGTGCCAGCAGTTACGGGACAGGGGTAGACGGGGAGCTGTTTTTT

V gene: TRBV29-1
clone size: -
D gene: -
J gene: TRBJ1-1
CDR3 protein: CSARSGGPLGTEAFF
CDR3 DNA: TGCAGCGCCCGGAGTGGGGGCCCCCTTGGGACTGAAGCTTTCTTT

V gene: TRBV6-1
clone size: -
D gene: -
J gene: TRBJ2-2
CDR3 protein: CASSDVTRNTGELFF
CDR3 DNA: TGTGCCAGCAGTGACGTGACTCGGAACACCGGGGAGCTGTTTTTT

V gene: TRBV30
clone size: few
D gene: -
J gene: TRBJ2-2
CDR3 protein: CAWSVWGRVTGELFF
CDR3 DNA: TGTGCCTGGAGTGTCTGGGGCAGGGTCACCGGGGAGCTGTTTTTT

V gene: TRBV5-1
clone size: -
D gene: TRBD2
J gene: TRBJ2-4
CDR3 protein: CASSATSGSGNIQYF
CDR3 DNA: TGCGCCAGCAGCGCTACTAGCGGGAGCGGGAACATTCAGTACTTC

V gene: TRBV30
clone size: -
D gene: TRBD1
J gene: TRBJ1-5
CDR3 protein: CAWGGDSYQPQHF
CDR3 DNA: TGTGCCTGGGGTGGGGACAGCTATCAGCCCCAGCATTTT

V gene: TRBV28
clone size: -
D gene: -
J gene: TRBJ1-2
CDR3 protein: CAISPLAGGGYTF
CDR3 DNA: TGTGCCATCTCTCCCCTCGCCGGGGGTGGCTACACCTTC

V gene: TRBV6-6
clone size: -
D gene: -
J gene: TRBJ1-1
CDR3 protein: CASSYSLGGGGTEAFF
CDR3 DNA: TGTGCCAGCAGTTACTCGTTAGGGGGGGGAGGCACTGAAGCTTTCTTT